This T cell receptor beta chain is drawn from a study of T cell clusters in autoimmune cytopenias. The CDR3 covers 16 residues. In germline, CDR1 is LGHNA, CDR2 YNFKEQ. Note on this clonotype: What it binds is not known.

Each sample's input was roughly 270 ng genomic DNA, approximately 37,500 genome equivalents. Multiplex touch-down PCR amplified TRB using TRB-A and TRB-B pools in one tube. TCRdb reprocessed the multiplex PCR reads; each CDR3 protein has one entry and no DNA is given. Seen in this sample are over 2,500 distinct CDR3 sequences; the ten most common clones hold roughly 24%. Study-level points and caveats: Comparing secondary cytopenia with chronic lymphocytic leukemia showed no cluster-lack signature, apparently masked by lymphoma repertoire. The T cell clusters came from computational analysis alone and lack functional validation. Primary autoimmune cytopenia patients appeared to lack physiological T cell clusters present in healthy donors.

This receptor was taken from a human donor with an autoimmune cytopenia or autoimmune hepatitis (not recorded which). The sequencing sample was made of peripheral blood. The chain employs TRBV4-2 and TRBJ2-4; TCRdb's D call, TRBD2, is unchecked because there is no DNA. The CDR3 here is CASSQEASGSFNIQYF.